The 2 T cell receptor beta chains given below trace back to one sample, sequenced in a study of CD8 T cells in ankylosing spondylitis. TCRdb processed the 5' RACE reads anew with MiXCR; each CDR3 protein has one entry. The sample yields about 150,000 distinct CDR3 sequences, 30% to 40% seen once. Sequenced sample: synovial fluid, either unsorted or a sorted T cell fraction (not recorded which). The receptor source for this set is a male donor with ankylosing spondylitis.

This clonotype was observed a handful of times. The J gene is TRBJ2-7, the V gene TRBV5-6; 10 bases match TRBD1. This CDR3 has 16 amino acids. Germline V gives CDR1 SGHDT, CDR2 YYEEEE. V was pared by 2 bases and J by 3 bases, with 8 bases of the junction left unmatched. The CDR3 region is CASSFLLTGGSYEQYF. The CDR3 DNA is TGTGCCAGCAGCTTTCTCCTGACAGGGGGCAGCTACGAGCAGTACTTC.

The V gene is TRBV3-1, the J gene TRBJ2-1, with 14 bases fitting TRBD2. CDR3 length equals 14 residues. In germline, CDR1 is LGHDT, CDR2 YNNKEL (reference sequence). The J segment lost 9 bases and the V segment lost 5 bases, leaving 3 bases of the junction unmatched. The CDR3 sequence: CASSLGLAGVEQFF. CDR3 DNA: TGTGCCAGCAGCTTGGGACTAGCGGGAGTTGAGCAGTTCTTC.